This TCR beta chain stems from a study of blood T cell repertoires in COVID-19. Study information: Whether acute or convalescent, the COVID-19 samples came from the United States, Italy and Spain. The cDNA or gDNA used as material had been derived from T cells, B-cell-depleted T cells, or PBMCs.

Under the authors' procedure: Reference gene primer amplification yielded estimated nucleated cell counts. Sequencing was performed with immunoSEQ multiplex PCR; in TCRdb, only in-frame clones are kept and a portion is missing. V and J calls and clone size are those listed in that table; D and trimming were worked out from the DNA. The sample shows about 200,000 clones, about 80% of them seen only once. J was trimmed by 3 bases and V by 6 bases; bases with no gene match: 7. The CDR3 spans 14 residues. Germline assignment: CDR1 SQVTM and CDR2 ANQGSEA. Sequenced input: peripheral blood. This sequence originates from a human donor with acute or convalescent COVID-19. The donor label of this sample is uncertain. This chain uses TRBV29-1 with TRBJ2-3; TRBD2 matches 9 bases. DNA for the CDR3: TGCAGCGTCGTCGGGGCGGGAGGGACAGATACGCAGTATTTT. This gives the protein CSVVGAGGTDTQYF.